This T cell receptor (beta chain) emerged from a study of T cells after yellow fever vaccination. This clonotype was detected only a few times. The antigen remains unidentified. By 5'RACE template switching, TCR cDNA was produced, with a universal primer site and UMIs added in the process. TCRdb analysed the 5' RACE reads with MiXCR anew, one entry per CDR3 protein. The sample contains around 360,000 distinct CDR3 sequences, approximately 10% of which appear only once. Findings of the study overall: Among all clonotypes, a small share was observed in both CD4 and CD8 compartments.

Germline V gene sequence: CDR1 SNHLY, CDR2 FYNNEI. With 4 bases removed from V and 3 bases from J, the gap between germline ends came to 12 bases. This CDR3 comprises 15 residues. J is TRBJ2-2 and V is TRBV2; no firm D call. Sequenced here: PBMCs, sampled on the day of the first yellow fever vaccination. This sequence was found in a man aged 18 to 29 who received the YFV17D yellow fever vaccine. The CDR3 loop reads CASSVYSLYTGELFF. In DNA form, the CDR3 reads TGTGCCAGCAGTGTTTACAGCTTATACACCGGGGAGCTGTTTTTT. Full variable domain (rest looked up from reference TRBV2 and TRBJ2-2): EPEVTQTPSHQVTQMGQEVILRCVPISNHLYFYWYRQILGQKVEFLVSFYNNEISEKSEIFDDQFSVERPDGSNFTLKIRSTKLEDSAMYFCASSVYSLYTGELFFGEGSRLTVL.